These 14 T cell receptor beta chains share one sample of origin, sequenced in a study of neurological immune-mediated disorders. One entry per CDR3 protein results from TCRdb running MiXCR on the 5' RACE reads. This table holds 14,000 or so distinct CDR3 sequences, around 14% found once. The sequencing input was CD8+ T cells from blood. Source of these receptors: a female donor with HTLV-1-associated myelopathy (HAM/TSP).

This clonotype is medium-sized in the sample. The chain links TRBV12-3 or TRBV12-4 to TRBJ2-7; D ambiguous. Trimming took 4 bases from V and 4 from J, leaving 5 bases between them. The CDR3 has 11 amino acids. The CDR3: CASSSEYEQYF. In DNA, the CDR3 is TGTGCCAGCAGTTCCGAGTACGAGCAGTACTTC.

This clonotype has a count of ten or more. The CDR3 reads CASSATPLADTQYF. The CDR3 nucleotides are TGTGCCAGCAGCGCGACCCCACTAGCGGATACGCAGTATTTT. This chain links TRBV9 with TRBJ2-3, with 7 bases aligning to TRBD2. This CDR3 spans 14 amino acids. Germline V lookup: CDR1 SGDLS, CDR2 YYNGEE. With 3 bases clipped from V and 6 bases from J, the junction kept 7 bases outside the gene matches.

This clonotype came up many times. The chain carries TRBV7-2 and TRBJ2-3; 7 nucleotides line up with TRBD2. CDR1 is SGHTA, CDR2 FQGNSA, per germline. Trimming took 3 bases from V and 3 from J; bases not matched to a gene: 9. The CDR3 totals 16 residues. The CDR3 sequence: CASSFSGPSGTDTQYF. The DNA of the CDR3 is TGTGCCAGCAGCTTTAGCGGGCCCTCAGGAACAGATACGCAGTATTTT.

The table lists this clonotype with many counts. CDR3 region: CASSLIRRGEKLFF. The CDR3 nucleotides are TGCGCCAGCAGCCTAATCCGGCGGGGTGAAAAACTGTTTTTT. The rearrangement joins TRBV4-1 to TRBJ1-4, with no clear D. CDR3 length: 14 residues. Trimming left V 4 bases short and J 7 bases short, with 13 bases between. CDR1 MGHRA and CDR2 YSYEKL come from the germline V gene.

In its sample, this clonotype was seen many times. The chain uses TRBV7-3 and TRBJ2-1; a weak D match, TRBD2 (6 bases). The germline gives CDR1 SGHTA, CDR2 FQGTGA. There are 15 residues in the CDR3. With 5 bases removed from V and 0 bases from J, the gap between germline ends came to 11 bases. CDR3 DNA sequence: TGTGCCAGCAGCCCACACGGGAGCTCCTACAATGAGCAGTTCTTC. It specifies CASSPHGSSYNEQFF.

In regard to this clonotype: The CDR3 end shows no conserved phenylalanine or tryptophan, and so a read error is likely. The V call is TRBV6-2 or TRBV6-3, the J call TRBJ2-7; 8 positions agree with TRBD1. Germline loops: CDR1 MNHEY, CDR2 SVGEGT. The CDR3 loop spans 15 amino acids. With 5 bases clipped from V and 6 bases from J, the junction kept 12 bases outside the gene matches. CDR3 protein: CASSELVDRAGEQYY. CDR3 in DNA: TGTGCCAGCAGTGAGCTAGTGGACAGGGCCGGCGAGCAGTACTAC.

The rearrangement uses TRBV3-1 and TRBJ2-1, with D maybe TRBD2 (5 bases). V gave up 0 bases and J gave up 8 bases, with 11 bases separating them. Germline CDR1 reads LGHDT; CDR2 reads YNNKEL (reference sequence). CDR3 length equals 14 residues. CDR3 DNA: TGTGCCAGCAGCCAAGATAACGGAGCGGATGAGCAGTTCTTC. This sequence encodes CASSQDNGADEQFF.

The CDR3 DNA follows: TGTGCCAGCAGCCCCGACACCGGGGAGCTGTTTTTT. This sequence encodes CASSPDTGELFF. The chain couples TRBV7-6 to TRBJ2-2; D gene uncertain. Germline lookup yields CDR1 SGHVS and CDR2 FNYEAQ. Trimming removed 5 bases from V and 3 bases from J, with 4 bases in between. This CDR3 is 12 amino acids long.

This clonotype occurred once. A single base separates this from a much larger clone, so it may be a read error. The rearrangement joins TRBV20-1 to TRBJ1-2, with a tentative D call TRBD1 (6 bases). The V gene's germline CDR1 is DFQATT and CDR2 SNEGSKA (reference sequence). This CDR3 region has 17 residues. The ends were cut back, 4 bases at V and 4 bases at J, with 25 bases in the middle. The CDR3 loop is CSAKSSHDRSRGYGYTF. CDR3 nucleotides: TGCAGTGCTAAGAGTTCACACGACAGGTCCCGCGGCTATGGCTACACCTTC.

In its sample, this clonotype was seen many times. The V gene is TRBV7-8, the J gene TRBJ1-1, with 7 nucleotides matching TRBD1. Germline V gives CDR1 SGHVS, CDR2 FQNEAQ. After removal of 5 bases from V and 1 base from J, the junction contained 7 bases not matched to a gene. The length of the CDR3 is 15 residues. CDR3 amino acids: CASSPQGRENTEAFF. For the CDR3, the DNA is TGTGCCAGCAGCCCACAGGGGCGCGAGAACACTGAAGCTTTCTTT.

This clonotype was seen a few times. The V gene is TRBV7-6, the J gene TRBJ2-1; D gene uncertain. The ends were cut back, 5 bases at V and 3 bases at J, with 17 bases in the middle. The CDR3 is made up of 16 amino acids. Germline V CDR1 and CDR2: SGHVS, FNYEAQ. The CDR3 region has the DNA TGTGCCAGCAGCCCGTTGGACGGGTCCTTCTACAATGAGCAGTTCTTC. Residues: CASSPLDGSFYNEQFF.

At least ten counts were recorded for this clonotype. The chain employs TRBV27 and TRBJ2-7; D is uncertain. Germline loops: CDR1 MNHEY, CDR2 SMNVEV (reference sequence). Trimming removed 5 bases from V and 1 base from J, with 6 bases in between. There are 12 residues in the CDR3. The CDR3 loop is CASSTPSYEQYF. The CDR3 DNA sequence: TGTGCCAGCAGTACCCCGTCCTACGAGCAGTACTTC.

This clonotype was recorded many times. The chain joins TRBV20-1 to TRBJ1-1; 7 nucleotides agree with TRBD1. Germline CDR1 reads DFQATT; CDR2 reads SNEGSKA (reference sequence). The trim removed 0 bases at V and 3 bases at J, leaving 7 bases unmatched. The CDR3 contains 15 residues. The CDR3 reads CSARDWGDSHTEAFF. CDR3 sequence (DNA): TGCAGTGCTAGAGATTGGGGGGACAGTCACACTGAAGCTTTCTTT.

This clonotype was recorded many times. V is TRBV5-1 and J is TRBJ2-7, with 8 bases matching TRBD2. The CDR3 contains 15 residues. Unmatched junction bases numbered 7, after V lost 3 bases and J lost 2 bases. Looked up from germline, CDR1 is SGHRS and CDR2 is YFSETQ. The CDR3 DNA reads TGCGCCAGCAGCTACTCGGGGGGGTTAACCTACGAGCAGTACTTC. Its protein product is CASSYSGGLTYEQYF.